Included here is one TCR beta chain sequence, with context. Produced via immunoSEQ multiplex PCR; TCRdb's table is partial and in-frame only. The sample has approximately 85,000 clones, around 87% seen once. The sample belongs to a study of radiotherapy plus CTLA-4 blockade in lung cancer. Study-level background: Objective response was observed in about 19% of patients, and disease control in 31%.

V lost 6 bases and J lost 7, with 13 bases in between. The germline V gene encodes CDR1 MGHDK and CDR2 SYGVNS. The CDR3 length is 14 residues. This chain links TRBV25-1 with TRBJ1-6, with a possible D match to TRBD1 (6 bases). The sample in question was peripheral blood, obtained from a patient treated with radiotherapy plus ipilimumab. The TCR originated in a human donor with non-small cell lung cancer who had a partial response to radiotherapy plus ipilimumab. The CDR3 region is CASRDQGINSPLHF. Written as DNA, the CDR3 is TGTGCCAGCAGGGACCAGGGGATCAATTCACCCCTCCACTTT.